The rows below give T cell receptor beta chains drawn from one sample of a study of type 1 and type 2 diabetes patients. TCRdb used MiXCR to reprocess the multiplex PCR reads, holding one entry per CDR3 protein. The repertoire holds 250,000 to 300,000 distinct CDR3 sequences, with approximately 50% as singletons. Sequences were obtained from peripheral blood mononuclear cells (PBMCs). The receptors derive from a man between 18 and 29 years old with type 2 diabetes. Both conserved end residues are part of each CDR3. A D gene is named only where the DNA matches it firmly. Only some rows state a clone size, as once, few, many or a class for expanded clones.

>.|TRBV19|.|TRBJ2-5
CASSMGLQETQYF
TGTGCCAGTAGTATGGGACTTCAAGAGACCCAGTACTTC
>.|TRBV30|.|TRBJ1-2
CAWSVVGGQSNYGYTF
TGTGCCTGGAGTGTAGTGGGGGGACAATCTAACTATGGCTACACCTTC
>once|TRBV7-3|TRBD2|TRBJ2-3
CASSLKGGGPISITDTQYF
TGTGCCAGCAGCTTGAAGGGCGGGGGGCCGATATCAATCACAGATACGCAGTATTTT
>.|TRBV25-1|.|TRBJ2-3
CASSEWPTDTQYF
TGTGCCAGCAGTGAGTGGCCTACAGATACGCAGTATTTT
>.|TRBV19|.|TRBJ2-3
CASSTRGTDTQYF
TGTGCCAGTAGTACTCGGGGGACAGATACGCAGTATTTT
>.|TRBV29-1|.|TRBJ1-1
CSVSTREPADTEAFF
TGCAGCGTTTCAACCAGGGAACCTGCGGACACTGAAGCTTTCTTT
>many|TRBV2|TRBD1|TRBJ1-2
CASSHRDREFRGYTF
TGTGCCAGCAGCCACCGGGACAGGGAGTTTAGGGGCTACACCTTC
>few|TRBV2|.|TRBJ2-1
CAISGGTDHYNEQFF
TGTGCCATCAGTGGCGGGACGGATCACTACAATGAGCAGTTCTTC
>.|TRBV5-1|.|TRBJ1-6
CASSTTSGTRSPLHF
TGCGCCAGCAGCACGACGTCCGGGACAAGAAGCCCCCTCCACTTT
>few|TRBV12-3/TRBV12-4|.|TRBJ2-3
CASRATLTDTQYF
TGTGCCAGCAGAGCCACCCTCACAGATACGCAGTATTTT
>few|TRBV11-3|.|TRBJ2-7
CASSLGRDGSYEQYF
TGTGCCAGCAGCTTAGGCAGGGATGGCTCCTACGAGCAGTACTTC
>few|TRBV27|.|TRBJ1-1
CASSLKPNTEAFF
TGTGCCAGCAGTCTAAAACCGAACACTGAAGCTTTCTTT
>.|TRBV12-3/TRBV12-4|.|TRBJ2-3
CASSSQGITGTDTQYF
TGTGCCAGCAGTTCCCAGGGTATTACTGGGACAGATACGCAGTATTTT
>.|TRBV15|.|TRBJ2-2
CATSDPRGRGHTGELFF
TGTGCCACCAGTGATCCCAGGGGACGGGGGCACACCGGGGAGCTGTTTTTT
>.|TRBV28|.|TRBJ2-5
CASKVGVGGETQYF
TGTGCCAGCAAAGTGGGAGTGGGCGGAGAGACCCAGTACTTC
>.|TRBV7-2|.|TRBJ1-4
CASQSRTNEKLFF
TGTGCCAGCCAATCAAGAACTAATGAAAAACTGTTTTTT
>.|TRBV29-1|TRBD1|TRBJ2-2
CSVPGTGVTGELFF
TGCAGCGTCCCCGGGACAGGGGTCACCGGGGAGCTGTTTTTT
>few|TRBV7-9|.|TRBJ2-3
CASSTDPNTDTQYF
TGTGCCAGCAGTACGGACCCAAACACAGATACGCAGTATTTT
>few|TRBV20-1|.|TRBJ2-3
CSAVTGANTDTQYF
TGCAGTGCTGTGACAGGCGCTAACACAGATACGCAGTATTTT
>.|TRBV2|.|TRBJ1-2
CASSEVTVTGSFGYTF
TGTGCCAGCAGTGAAGTCACCGTAACAGGGAGTTTTGGCTACACCTTC
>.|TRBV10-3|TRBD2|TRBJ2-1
CASSRGSGGDNEQFF
TGTGCCAGCAGTCGCGGTAGCGGGGGAGACAATGAGCAGTTCTTC
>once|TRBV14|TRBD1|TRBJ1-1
CASSFSRDRNTKAFF
TGTGCCAGCAGCTTCTCCAGGGACAGGAACACTAAAGCTTTCTTT
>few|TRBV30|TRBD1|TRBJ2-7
CAWSRTGQSSYEQYF
TGTGCCTGGAGTCGGACAGGGCAAAGCTCCTACGAGCAGTACTTC
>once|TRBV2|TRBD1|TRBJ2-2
CASSEHMTGPDTGELFF
TGTGCCAGCAGTGAACATATGACAGGGCCTGACACCGGGGAGCTGTTTTTT
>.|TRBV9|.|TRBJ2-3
CASSAEGASGDTQYF
TGTGCCAGCAGCGCCGAGGGGGCTAGCGGGGATACGCAGTATTTT
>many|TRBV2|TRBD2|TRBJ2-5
CASNGLAGGRETQYF
TGTGCCAGCAATGGGCTAGCGGGAGGGCGAGAGACCCAGTACTTC
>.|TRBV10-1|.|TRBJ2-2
CASSESSGPGELFF
TGCGCCAGCAGTGAGTCCTCGGGACCCGGGGAGCTGTTTTTT
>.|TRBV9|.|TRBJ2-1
CASSVAGLADEQFF
TGTGCCAGCAGCGTAGCTGGCCTAGCCGATGAGCAGTTCTTC
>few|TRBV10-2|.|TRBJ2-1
CASSGIDEQFF
TGCGCCAGCAGCGGGATCGATGAGCAGTTCTTC
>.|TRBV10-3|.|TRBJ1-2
CATSVHGDAGTYRGYTF
TGTGCCACCAGTGTACACGGGGACGCTGGGACCTATCGTGGCTACACCTTC
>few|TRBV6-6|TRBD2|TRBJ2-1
CASRSGRYNEQFF
TGTGCCAGCAGAAGCGGGAGGTACAATGAGCAGTTCTTC
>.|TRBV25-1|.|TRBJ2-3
CATREIGTDTQYF
TGTGCCACCCGGGAGATAGGCACAGATACGCAGTATTTT
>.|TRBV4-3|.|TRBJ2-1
CASSQEGLPSYNEQFF
TGCGCCAGCAGCCAGGAGGGCCTCCCTTCCTACAATGAGCAGTTCTTC
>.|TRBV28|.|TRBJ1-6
CASSPSGDAPLHF
TGTGCCAGCAGCCCCTCAGGGGATGCACCCCTCCACTTT
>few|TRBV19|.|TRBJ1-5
CASSIGTDYQPQHF
TGTGCCAGTAGTATAGGGACAGACTATCAGCCCCAGCATTTT
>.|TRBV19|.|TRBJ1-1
CASTREGTGTGEAFF
TGTGCCAGTACCAGAGAGGGGACCGGGACGGGGGAAGCTTTCTTT
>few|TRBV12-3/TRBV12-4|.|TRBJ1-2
CASSLELRRGYTF
TGTGCCAGCAGTTTAGAGCTCCGGAGGGGCTACACCTTC
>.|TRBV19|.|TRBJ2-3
CASSMTGRDTQYF
TGTGCCAGTAGTATGACAGGCAGGGATACGCAGTATTTT
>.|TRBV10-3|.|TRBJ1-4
CAISESVTEREKLFF
TGTGCCATCAGTGAGTCGGTTACAGAGAGGGAAAAACTGTTTTTT
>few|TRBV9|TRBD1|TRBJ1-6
CASSPGTVNSPLHF
TGTGCCAGCAGCCCTGGGACAGTCAATTCACCCCTCCACTTT
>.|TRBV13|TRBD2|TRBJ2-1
CASSPWTSGAYNEQFF
TGTGCCAGCAGCCCCTGGACTAGCGGGGCCTACAATGAGCAGTTCTTC
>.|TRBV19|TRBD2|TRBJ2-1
CASSTSSGTYNEQFF
TGTGCCAGTAGTACGTCTAGCGGGACCTACAATGAGCAGTTCTTC